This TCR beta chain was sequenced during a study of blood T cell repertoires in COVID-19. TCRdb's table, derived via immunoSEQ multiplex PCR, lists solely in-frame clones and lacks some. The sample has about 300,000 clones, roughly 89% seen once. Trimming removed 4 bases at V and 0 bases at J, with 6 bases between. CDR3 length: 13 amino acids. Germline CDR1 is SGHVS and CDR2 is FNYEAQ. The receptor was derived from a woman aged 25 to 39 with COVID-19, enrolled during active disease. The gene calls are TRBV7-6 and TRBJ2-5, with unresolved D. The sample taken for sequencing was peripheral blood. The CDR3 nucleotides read TGTGCCAGCAGCTCCCGGTACCAAGAGACCCAGTACTTC. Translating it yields CASSSRYQETQYF.